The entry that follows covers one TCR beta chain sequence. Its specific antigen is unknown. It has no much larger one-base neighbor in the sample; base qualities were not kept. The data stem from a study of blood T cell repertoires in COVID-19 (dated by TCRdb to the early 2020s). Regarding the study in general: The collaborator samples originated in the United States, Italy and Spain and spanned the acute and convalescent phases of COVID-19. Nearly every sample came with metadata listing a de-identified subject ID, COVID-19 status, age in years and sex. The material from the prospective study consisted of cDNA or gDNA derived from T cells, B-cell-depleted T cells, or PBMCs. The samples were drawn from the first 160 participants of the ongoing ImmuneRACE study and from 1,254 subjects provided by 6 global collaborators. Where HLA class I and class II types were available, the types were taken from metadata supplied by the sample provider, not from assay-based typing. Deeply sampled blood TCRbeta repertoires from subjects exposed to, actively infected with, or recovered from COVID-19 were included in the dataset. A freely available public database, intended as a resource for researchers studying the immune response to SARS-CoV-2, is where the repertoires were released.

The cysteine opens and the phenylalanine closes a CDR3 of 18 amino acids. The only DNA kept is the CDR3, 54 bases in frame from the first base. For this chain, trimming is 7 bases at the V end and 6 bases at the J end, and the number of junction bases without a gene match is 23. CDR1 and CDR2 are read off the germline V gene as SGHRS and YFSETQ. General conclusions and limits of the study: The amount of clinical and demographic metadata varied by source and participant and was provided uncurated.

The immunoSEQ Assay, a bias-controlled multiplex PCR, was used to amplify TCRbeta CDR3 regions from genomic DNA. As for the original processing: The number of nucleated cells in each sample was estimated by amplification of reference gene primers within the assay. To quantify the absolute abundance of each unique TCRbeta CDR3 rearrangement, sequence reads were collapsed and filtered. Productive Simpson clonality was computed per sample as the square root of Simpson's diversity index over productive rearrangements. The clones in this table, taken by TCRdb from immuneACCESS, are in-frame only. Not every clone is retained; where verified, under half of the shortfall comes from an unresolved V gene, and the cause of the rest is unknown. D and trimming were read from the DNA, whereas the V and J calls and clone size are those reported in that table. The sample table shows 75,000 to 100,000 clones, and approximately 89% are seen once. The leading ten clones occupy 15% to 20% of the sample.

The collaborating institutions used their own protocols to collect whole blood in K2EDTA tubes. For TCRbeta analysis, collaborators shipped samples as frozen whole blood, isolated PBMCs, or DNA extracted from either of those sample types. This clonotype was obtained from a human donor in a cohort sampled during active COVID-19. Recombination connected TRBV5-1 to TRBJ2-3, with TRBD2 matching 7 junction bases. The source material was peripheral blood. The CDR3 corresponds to CASSQVRTSIQVADTQYF. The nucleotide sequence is TGCGCCAGCTCCCAGGTTAGGACTAGTATTCAGGTAGCCGATACGCAGTATTTT. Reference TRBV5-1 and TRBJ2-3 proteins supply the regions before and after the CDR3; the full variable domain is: KAGVTQTPRYLIKTRGQQVTLSCSPISGHRSVSWYQQTPGQGLQFLFEYFSETQRNKGNFPGRFSGRQFSNSRSEMNVSTLELGDSALYLCASSQVRTSIQVADTQYFGPGTRLTVL.